This TCR beta chain appears in the sequencing data of a study of early T cells in non-severe SARS-CoV-2 infection. At the level of the study: Bulk RNA from unsorted whole blood was sequenced; chains were unpaired. Overall study results and limits: There was a bias toward anti-spike CD8 responses in VDJdb matching, which missed private and CD4 specificities.

Attachment of unique molecular identifiers to individual cDNA molecules was performed. One entry per CDR3 protein results from TCRdb running MiXCR on the 5' RACE reads. Of 25,000 to 30,000 distinct CDR3 sequences listed, 5.4% were seen once; the top ten hold approximately 0.9%. On this clonotype itself: The antigen remains undetermined.

Germline loops: CDR1 SEHNR, CDR2 FQNEAQ (reference sequence). This CDR3 is built from 14 residues. The ends were cut back, 7 bases at V and 5 bases at J, with 15 bases in the middle. Input material: whole blood. The genes are TRBV7-9 and TRBJ2-1; D ambiguous. This clonotype was sampled from an adult who was a healthcare worker with PCR-confirmed SARS-CoV-2 infection or an uninfected control (not recorded which). CDR3 coding DNA: TGTGCCAGCACCCGAACCAGAACTAACAATGAGCAGTTCTTC. This codes for CASTRTRTNNEQFF.